Listed below are T cell receptor beta chains from one sample, sequenced in a study of T-cell reconstitution after alpha-beta-depleted transplantation in children. TCRdb reprocessed the PCR reads via MiXCR and lists one record per CDR3 protein. The sample includes roughly 500,000 distinct CDR3 sequences, 32% of them seen just once. Specimen: PBMCs from the stem cell graft donor, collected from the stem cell graft. These receptors were taken from a human donor who donated a stem cell graft to a child with aplastic anemia. The CDR3 runs from the conserved cysteine through the conserved F or W. A D gene is named only where the DNA matches it firmly. For some rows the clone size is stated as once, few or many, or as a class when expanded; others skip it.

CDR3aa	CDR3nt	v_gene	d_gene	abundance	len	j_gene
CSAIGGTVSYEQYF	TGCAGTGCCATAGGTGGGACGGTATCCTACGAGCAGTACTTC	TRBV20-1	NA	few	14	TRBJ2-7
CASSLATVAGGLFF	TGTGCCAGCAGCTTAGCTACCGTAGCGGGAGGTCTGTTCTTC	TRBV7-8	TRBD2	NA	14	TRBJ2-1
CASSELAGGYNEQFF	TGTGCCAGCAGTGAACTAGCGGGAGGGTACAATGAGCAGTTCTTC	TRBV6-4	TRBD2	many	15	TRBJ2-1
CASRLTTSNEKLFF	TGTGCCAGCAGGTTGACGACCTCTAATGAAAAACTGTTTTTT	TRBV12-3/TRBV12-4	NA	NA	14	TRBJ1-4
CSARVKAGDIRMETQYF	TGCAGTGCTAGAGTGAAAGCGGGAGATATCAGGATGGAGACCCAGTACTTC	TRBV20-1	TRBD2	NA	17	TRBJ2-5
CASSKLAGALDTQYF	TGTGCCAGCAGCAAACTAGCGGGAGCTTTGGATACGCAGTATTTT	TRBV12-3/TRBV12-4	TRBD2	NA	15	TRBJ2-3
CSVGGAATEAFF	TGCAGCGTTGGGGGAGCAGCCACTGAAGCTTTCTTT	TRBV29-1	NA	many	12	TRBJ1-1
CASRRNWGTSGTHNEQFF	TGTGCCAGCAGAAGAAACTGGGGGACTAGCGGGACTCACAATGAGCAGTTCTTC	TRBV7-2	TRBD2	NA	18	TRBJ2-1
CSVGVREGREQFF	TGCAGCGTGGGGGTCCGGGAGGGGAGGGAGCAGTTCTTC	TRBV29-1	TRBD2	NA	13	TRBJ2-1
CASSQTDTQYF	TGTGCCAGCAGCCAGACAGATACGCAGTATTTT	TRBV6-6	NA	many	11	TRBJ2-3
CASLRVQSSDEQFF	TGTGCCAGCCTGAGGGTACAGTCCTCCGATGAGCAGTTCTTC	TRBV2	NA	NA	14	TRBJ2-1
CASSLRRNYGYTF	TGTGCCAGCAGTTTACGGCGCAACTATGGCTACACCTTC	TRBV12-3/TRBV12-4	NA	few	13	TRBJ1-2
CASSLEGSGDTEAFF	TGTGCCAGCAGCTTAGAAGGTAGCGGGGACACTGAAGCTTTCTTT	TRBV13	NA	many	15	TRBJ1-1
CASSRTDRVGGEQFF	TGTGCCAGCAGCCGTACTGACAGGGTCGGAGGTGAGCAGTTCTTC	TRBV6-2/TRBV6-3	TRBD1	few	15	TRBJ2-1
CASSPRTGGHPRGNEQFF	TGTGCCAGCAGCCCCCGGACAGGGGGGCACCCAAGGGGCAATGAGCAGTTCTTC	TRBV6-1	TRBD1	few	18	TRBJ2-1
CASSFRQGVTGELFF	TGTGCCAGCAGCTTCCGACAGGGGGTCACCGGGGAGCTGTTTTTT	TRBV3-1	TRBD1	few	15	TRBJ2-2
CATRDANTGELFF	TGTGCCACAAGGGATGCGAACACCGGGGAGCTGTTTTTT	TRBV7-6	NA	few	13	TRBJ2-2
CSVEPPRADTQYF	TGCAGCGTTGAGCCCCCTAGGGCTGATACGCAGTATTTT	TRBV29-1	NA	few	13	TRBJ2-3
CSARIGLAGEQFF	TGCAGTGCTAGAATAGGACTAGCGGGTGAGCAGTTCTTC	TRBV20-1	TRBD2	NA	13	TRBJ2-1
CSTTTAQGWYGYTF	TGCAGTACCACCACCGCTCAGGGCTGGTATGGCTACACCTTC	TRBV20-1	NA	few	14	TRBJ1-2
CASSGKLAGELDTQYF	TGTGCCAGCAGCGGGAAACTAGCGGGAGAACTAGATACGCAGTATTTT	TRBV12-3/TRBV12-4	TRBD2	NA	16	TRBJ2-3
CSAGDSNTDTQYF	TGCAGCGCAGGGGACTCGAATACAGATACGCAGTATTTT	TRBV29-1	NA	few	13	TRBJ2-3
CASGGFSSGNTIYF	TGTGCCAGCGGCGGCTTTTCCTCTGGAAACACCATATATTTT	TRBV19	NA	NA	14	TRBJ1-3
CAISLTHRAPGPETQYF	TGTGCCATCAGCTTAACCCATAGAGCTCCCGGGCCAGAGACCCAGTACTTC	TRBV7-2	NA	NA	17	TRBJ2-5
CATSTYPGPGESYEQYF	TGTGCCACCAGCACATACCCGGGGCCTGGGGAATCCTACGAGCAGTACTTC	TRBV15	NA	NA	17	TRBJ2-7
CASSPRKGTEAFF	TGTGCCAGCAGTCCCAGGAAGGGCACTGAAGCTTTCTTT	TRBV6-1	NA	few	13	TRBJ1-1
CASSLIGTGGFDYGYTF	TGTGCCAGCAGTTTAATCGGGACAGGGGGTTTTGACTATGGCTACACCTTC	TRBV27	TRBD1	few	17	TRBJ1-2
CASSQATGGSLSYNEQFF	TGCGCCAGCAGCCAAGCCACAGGGGGTAGTCTCTCCTACAATGAGCAGTTCTTC	TRBV4-3	TRBD1	few	18	TRBJ2-1
CASSSTGQLRPQHF	TGTGCCAGCAGTTCAACGGGACAGCTGCGTCCCCAGCATTTT	TRBV12-3/TRBV12-4	TRBD1	NA	14	TRBJ1-5
CASSLWDSFTDTQYF	TGTGCCAGCAGTCTTTGGGACAGCTTCACAGATACGCAGTATTTT	TRBV12-3/TRBV12-4	TRBD1	NA	15	TRBJ2-3
CSVIEVAGDYEQYF	TGCAGCGTGATCGAGGTAGCGGGAGACTACGAGCAGTACTTC	TRBV29-1	TRBD2	few	14	TRBJ2-7
CSVPGLGEETQYF	TGCAGTGTCCCGGGACTAGGCGAAGAGACCCAGTACTTC	TRBV20-1	TRBD2	NA	13	TRBJ2-5
CASSLGGLSPHNEQFF	TGTGCCAGCAGCTTAGGAGGGTTATCACCCCACAATGAGCAGTTCTTC	TRBV7-7	NA	NA	16	TRBJ2-1
CASSPFQGRQETQYF	TGTGCCAGCTCACCGTTCCAGGGGCGGCAAGAGACCCAGTACTTC	TRBV18	NA	NA	15	TRBJ2-5
CASSFGGGSEQYF	TGTGCCAGCAGCTTCGGAGGGGGGAGCGAGCAGTACTTC	TRBV7-9	NA	NA	13	TRBJ2-7
CASSQVGLAGMDNEQFF	TGTGCCAGCAGCCAAGTAGGCCTAGCGGGAATGGACAATGAGCAGTTCTTC	TRBV4-2	TRBD2	NA	17	TRBJ2-1